The 17 T cell receptor beta chains presented below share a single source sample, sequenced in a study of CD8+ T cells in alopecia areata. It was cDNA, reverse transcribed from extracted RNA, that served as the sequencing template. The data were produced by immunoSEQ multiplex PCR, yet TCRdb's version contains in-frame clones alone and is incomplete. The top ten clones hold around 9% of a sample with around 97,000 clones, around 50% of them seen once. The specimen sequenced was CD4+ T cells sorted from blood. The receptors here all came from a human donor in good health.

The chain employs TRBV29-1 and TRBJ2-5; 13 bases match TRBD2. The CDR3 spans 17 residues. The V gene's germline CDR1 is SQVTM and CDR2 ANQGSEA. Losses at the gene ends were 5 bases for V and 4 bases for J; bases not matched to a gene: 13. The CDR3 loop is CSVLGTSGVLWSETQYF. The CDR3 nucleotides are TGCAGCGTTCTCGGGACTAGCGGGGTTCTATGGTCAGAGACCCAGTACTTC.

This clone was counted a single time. The rearrangement joins TRBV15 to TRBJ2-2, with no clear D. This CDR3 spans 17 amino acids. CDR1 and CDR2 from the germline V gene are LNHNV and YYDKDF (reference sequence). V was trimmed by 0 bases and J by 0 bases, leaving 11 bases between them. The CDR3 bases are TGTGCCACCAGCAGAGATATGATTAGCTCGAACACCGGGGAGCTGTTTTTT. Its protein is CATSRDMISSNTGELFF.

V and J are TRBV30 and TRBJ2-6, with D hard to call. CDR1 GTSNPN and CDR2 SVGIG come from the germline V gene (reference sequence). The CDR3 covers 15 residues. Trimming removed 2 bases at V and 0 bases at J, with 8 bases between. The CDR3 here is CAWSIYRSGANVLTF. CDR3 nucleotides: TGTGCCTGGAGTATCTACCGCTCTGGGGCCAACGTCCTGACTTTC.

This clone was recorded once. CDR3 sequence: CASSEVSAGWSNQPQHF. The DNA for the CDR3 is TGTGCCAGCAGTGAAGTGTCCGCAGGGTGGAGCAATCAGCCCCAGCATTTT. The gene calls are TRBV6-1 and TRBJ1-5; TRBD1 is a possible D gene (5 bases). Germline CDR1 is MNHNS and CDR2 is SASEGT. The CDR3 has 17 residues. Trimming cost V 1 base and J 1 base, with 14 bases left between them.

This clone has only one observation. The chain couples TRBV18 to TRBJ1-1, with D perhaps matching TRBD1 (6 bases). The germline gives CDR1 KGHSH, CDR2 LQKENI. Trimming took 8 bases from V and 4 from J, leaving 17 bases between them. The CDR3 has 14 amino acids. CDR3 amino acids: CASAKNLQGTEAFF. CDR3 nucleotide sequence: TGTGCCAGCGCCAAAAACCTACAGGGCACTGAAGCTTTCTTT.

Of note for this clone: The sample contains more than one DNA sequence encoding this CDR3. J is TRBJ1-2 and V is TRBV5-1, with 7 positions matching TRBD1. The CDR3 extends over 13 amino acids. The germline V gene has CDR1 SGHRS and CDR2 YFSETQ. V was clipped by 4 bases and J by 2 bases; unmatched bases: 2. This CDR3 reads CASSPGQNYGYTF. The CDR3, as DNA: TGCGCCAGCAGCCCGGGACAGAACTATGGCTACACCTTC.

This rearrangement joins TRBV28 to TRBJ2-5, with D possibly matching TRBD2 (6 bases). The V end was cut by 8 bases, the J end by 4 bases, with 14 bases between. The V gene's germline CDR1 is MDHEN and CDR2 SYDVKM. CDR3 length: 13 residues. The CDR3 DNA follows: TGTGCCAGCGCCCGGGGACTCTCAGAGACCCAGTACTTC. This encodes CASARGLSETQYF. The complete variable domain, with remaining parts taken from reference TRBV28 and TRBJ2-5, reads DVKVTQSSRYLVKRTGEKVFLECVQDMDHENMFWYRQDPGLGLRLIYFSYDVKMKEKGDIPEGYSVSREKKERFSLILESASTNQTSMYLCASARGLSETQYFGPGTRLLVL.

A few counts support this clone. This sequence joins TRBV7-2 and TRBJ2-2; D assignment may be TRBD1 or TRBD2 (6 bases each). Looked up from germline, CDR1 is SGHTA and CDR2 is FQGNSA. The CDR3 has 16 amino acids. V lost 5 bases, J lost 6 bases, and 19 bases lay in between. The CDR3 loop reads CASSLSLVEGAGELFF. CDR3 sequence (DNA): TGTGCCAGCAGCCTAAGCTTAGTGGAGGGGGCCGGGGAGCTGTTTTTT.

In this sample, this clone turned up a few times. The chain recombines TRBV5-5 with TRBJ1-1; D not resolved. Germline values: CDR1 SGHKS, CDR2 YYEKEE (reference sequence). This CDR3 contains 14 residues. V was pared by 5 bases and J by 7 bases, with 18 bases between. CDR3 DNA: TGTGCCAGCAGTTCCTTTGCCGTGGGCCGTGAAGCTTTCTTT. Its translation: CASSSFAVGREAFF.

This clone was detected many times. The chain joins TRBV11-2 to TRBJ1-4, with D hard to call. Trimming stripped 3 bases from V and 3 bases from J, with 8 bases between. The germline CDR1 and CDR2 sequences are SGHAT and FQNNGV. The CDR3 length is 14 residues. The CDR3 is CASSLGTSNEKLFF. The CDR3 DNA follows: TGTGCCAGCAGCTTGGGCACTTCTAATGAAAAACTGTTTTTT.

In this sample, this clone turned up once. V is TRBV29-1 and J is TRBJ1-2; D gene ambiguous. The CDR3 covers 13 residues. The germline gives CDR1 SQVTM, CDR2 ANQGSEA. V was trimmed by 0 bases and J by 5 bases, leaving 10 bases between them. The CDR3 bases are TGCAGCGTTGAAGATTATCTCGGATATGGCTACACCTTC. Amino acids: CSVEDYLGYGYTF.

V gene TRBV14 combines with J gene TRBJ1-1; D not certain. The CDR3 is made up of 14 amino acids. V lost 4 bases, J lost 0 bases, and 9 bases lay in between. CDR1 is SGHDN, CDR2 FVKESK, per germline. CDR3 sequence: CASSRIMVNTEAFF. CDR3 bases: TGTGCCAGCAGCCGGATCATGGTGAACACTGAAGCTTTCTTT.

This clone was seen only a few times. The chain employs TRBV11-2 and TRBJ2-7; the D call may be TRBD1 or TRBD2 (6 bases each). The germline V gene has CDR1 SGHAT and CDR2 FQNNGV. The CDR3 totals 15 residues. The V end was cut by 1 base, the J end by 5 bases, with 15 bases between. In DNA, the CDR3 is TGTGCCAGCAGCTTAGCGCTAAAGAGGGGGGACGAGCAGTACTTC. It codes for CASSLALKRGDEQYF.

This chain joins TRBV4-2 and TRBJ2-7; no reliable D call. The germline gives CDR1 LGHNA, CDR2 YNFKEQ. Trimming left V 0 bases short and J 4 bases short, with 10 bases between. The CDR3 is 14 amino acids. CDR3 nucleotides: TGTGCCAGCAGCCAAGATTCAGGCGGTTACGAGCAGTACTTC. This gives the protein CASSQDSGGYEQYF.

The rearrangement uses TRBV4-1 and TRBJ1-6; the D is unclear. The CDR3 is 13 residues long. Trimming left V 0 bases short and J 11 bases short, with 8 bases between. Germline CDR1 is MGHRA and CDR2 is YSYEKL. Written as DNA, the CDR3 is TGCGCCAGCAGCCAAGAGTCCAGGCCACCCCTCCACTTT. Amino acid sequence: CASSQESRPPLHF.

The rearrangement joins TRBV7-9 to TRBJ2-3, with unresolved D. Trimming left V 6 bases short and J 2 bases short, with 3 bases between. The CDR3 extends over 11 amino acids. Germline V gene data show CDR1 as SEHNR and CDR2 as FQNEAQ (reference sequence). CDR3 sequence (DNA): TGTGCCAGCAGTATCACAGATACGCAGTATTTT. It specifies CASSITDTQYF.

The genes are TRBV29-1 and TRBJ2-2; D unresolved. The germline V gene encodes CDR1 SQVTM and CDR2 ANQGSEA. V was pared by 4 bases and J by 0 bases, with 6 bases between. This CDR3 spans 13 amino acids. Here the CDR3 reads CSVVLSNTGELFF. CDR3 nucleotide sequence: TGCAGCGTTGTATTATCGAACACCGGGGAGCTGTTTTTT.